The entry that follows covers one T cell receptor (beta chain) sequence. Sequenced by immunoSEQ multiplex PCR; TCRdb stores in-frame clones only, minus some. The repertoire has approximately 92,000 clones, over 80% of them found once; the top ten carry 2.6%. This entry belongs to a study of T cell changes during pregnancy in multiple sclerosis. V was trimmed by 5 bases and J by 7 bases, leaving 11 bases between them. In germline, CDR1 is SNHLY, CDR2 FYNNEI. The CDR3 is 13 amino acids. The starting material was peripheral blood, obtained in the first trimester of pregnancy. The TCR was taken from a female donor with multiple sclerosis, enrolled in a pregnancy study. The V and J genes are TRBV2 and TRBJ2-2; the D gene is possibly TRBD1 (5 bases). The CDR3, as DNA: TGTGCCAGCAGTTCCAGGGTTAGCGGGGAGCTGTTTTTT. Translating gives CASSSRVSGELFF.